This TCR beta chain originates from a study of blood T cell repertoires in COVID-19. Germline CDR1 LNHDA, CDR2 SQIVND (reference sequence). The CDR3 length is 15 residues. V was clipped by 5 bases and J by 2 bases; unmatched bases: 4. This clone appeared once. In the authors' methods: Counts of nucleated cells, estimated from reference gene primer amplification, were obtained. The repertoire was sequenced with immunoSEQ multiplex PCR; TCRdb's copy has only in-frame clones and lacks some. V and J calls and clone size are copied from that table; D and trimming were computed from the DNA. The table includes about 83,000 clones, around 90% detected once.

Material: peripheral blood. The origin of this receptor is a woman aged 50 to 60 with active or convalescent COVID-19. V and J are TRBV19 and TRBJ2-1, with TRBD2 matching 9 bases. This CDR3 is CASSVVAGAYNEQFF. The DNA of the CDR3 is TGTGCCAGTAGTGTGGTAGCGGGGGCCTACAATGAGCAGTTCTTC.